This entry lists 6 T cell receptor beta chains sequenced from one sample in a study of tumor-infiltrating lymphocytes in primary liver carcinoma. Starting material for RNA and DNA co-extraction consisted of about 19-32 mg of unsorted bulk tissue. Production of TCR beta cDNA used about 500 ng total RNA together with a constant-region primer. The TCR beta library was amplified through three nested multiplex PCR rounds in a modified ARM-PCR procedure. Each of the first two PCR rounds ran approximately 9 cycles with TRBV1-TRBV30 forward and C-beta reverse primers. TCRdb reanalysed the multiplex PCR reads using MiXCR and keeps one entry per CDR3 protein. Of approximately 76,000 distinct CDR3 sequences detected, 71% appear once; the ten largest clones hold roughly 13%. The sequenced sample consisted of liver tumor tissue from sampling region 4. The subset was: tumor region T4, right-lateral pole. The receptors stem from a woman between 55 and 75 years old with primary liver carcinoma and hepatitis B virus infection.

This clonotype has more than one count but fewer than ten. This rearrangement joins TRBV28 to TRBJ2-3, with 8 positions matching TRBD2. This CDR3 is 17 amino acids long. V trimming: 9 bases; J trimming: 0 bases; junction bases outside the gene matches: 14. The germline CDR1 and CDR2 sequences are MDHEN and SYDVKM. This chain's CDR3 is CASSVPGLVGSTDTQYF. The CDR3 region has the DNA TGTGCCAGTAGCGTCCCGGGACTAGTGGGGAGCACAGATACGCAGTATTTT.

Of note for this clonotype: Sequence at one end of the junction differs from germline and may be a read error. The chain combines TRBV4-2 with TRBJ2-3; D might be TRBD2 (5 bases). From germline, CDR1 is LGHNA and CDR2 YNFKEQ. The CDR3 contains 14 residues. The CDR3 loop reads CASSQVSDTDAQYF. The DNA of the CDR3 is TGTGCCAGCAGCCAAGTTAGCGACACAGATGCGCAGTATTTT.

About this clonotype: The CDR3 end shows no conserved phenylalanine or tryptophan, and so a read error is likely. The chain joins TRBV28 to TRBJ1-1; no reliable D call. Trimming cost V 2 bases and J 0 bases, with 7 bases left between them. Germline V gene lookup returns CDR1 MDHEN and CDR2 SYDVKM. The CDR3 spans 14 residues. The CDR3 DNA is TGTGCCAGCAGTTTAGAGAGGATGAACACTGAAGCTTTCTCT. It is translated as CASSLERMNTEAFS.

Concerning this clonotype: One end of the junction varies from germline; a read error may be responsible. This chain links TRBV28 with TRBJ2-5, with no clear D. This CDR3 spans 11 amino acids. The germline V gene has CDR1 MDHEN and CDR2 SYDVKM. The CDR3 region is CAGSNEKTQYF. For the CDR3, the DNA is TGTGCCGGCAGCAATGAGAAGACCCAGTACTTC.

CDR3 amino acids: CASSRQLGEYAGELFF. In DNA, the CDR3 is TGTGCCAGCAGCCGCCAATTAGGCGAGTACGCCGGGGAGCTGTTTTTT. This rearrangement joins TRBV4-2 to TRBJ2-2, with unresolved D. Germline CDR1 and CDR2: LGHNA and YNFKEQ. The CDR3 loop spans 16 amino acids. V was trimmed by 4 bases and J by 6 bases, leaving 18 bases between them.

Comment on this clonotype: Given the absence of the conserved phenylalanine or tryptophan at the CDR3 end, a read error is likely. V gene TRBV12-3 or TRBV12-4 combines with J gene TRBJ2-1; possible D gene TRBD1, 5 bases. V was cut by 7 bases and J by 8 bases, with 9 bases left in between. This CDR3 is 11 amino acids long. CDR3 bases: TGTGCCAGCACTCGACAGCATGAGCAGTTCCTC. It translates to CASTRQHEQFL.